In this sample, the clone carrying this TCR beta chain turned up once. CDR1 and CDR2 (germline): SGHDN, FVKESK. V lost 4 bases to trimming and J lost 5 bases; unmatched junction nucleotides: 13. There are 18 residues in the CDR3. This entry belongs to a study of blood T cell repertoires in COVID-19. Study as a whole: PBMCs, B-cell-depleted T cells, or T cells provided the cDNA or gDNA that made up the material.

Only in-frame clones appear in the TCRdb table, and some are missing; sequencing was by immunoSEQ multiplex PCR. Of tens of thousands of clones in the sample, approximately 84% are singletons; the top ten hold 2.5%. J is TRBJ2-5 and V is TRBV14, with 13 bases matching TRBD2. This receptor was identified in a man aged 50-59 years with acute or convalescent COVID-19. Specimen: peripheral blood. Here the CDR3 reads CASSPGTSGVLLVETQYF. Written as DNA, the CDR3 is TGTGCCAGCAGCCCTGGGACTAGCGGGGTCCTACTCGTCGAGACCCAGTACTTC.